This passage covers 6 T cell receptor beta chains from one sample sequenced in a study of T cell responses to AZD1222 COVID-19 vaccine. The assay was immunoSEQ multiplex PCR, and TCRdb's table has in-frame clones only and misses some. Of 99,000 or so clones in the sample, about 89% are singletons; the top ten hold approximately 18%. Sequences were derived from peripheral blood, sampled on day 0 of AZD1222 vaccination. These receptors were collected from an adult in good health.

The rearrangement links TRBV19 to TRBJ1-5, with no clear D. The CDR3 has 16 amino acids. Germline assignment: CDR1 LNHDA and CDR2 SQIVND (reference sequence). Between the trimmed V and J ends, which lost 4 bases and 3 bases, there was a span of 16 bases. The CDR3 sequence is CASSTYTGIDNQPQHF. The CDR3 DNA sequence: TGTGCCAGTAGTACCTACACCGGGATCGACAATCAGCCCCAGCATTTT.

J is TRBJ1-2 and V is TRBV25-1; D uncertain. V gave up 1 base and J gave up 0 bases, with 9 bases separating them. The germline CDR1 and CDR2 sequences are MGHDK and SYGVNS. The length of the CDR3 is 15 residues. This chain's CDR3 is CASSEWAGSNYGYTF. CDR3 in DNA: TGTGCCAGCAGTGAATGGGCAGGATCTAACTATGGCTACACCTTC.

The genes are TRBV7-9 and TRBJ2-1; TRBD2 matches 7 bases. The CDR3 length is 16 residues. Germline lookup yields CDR1 SEHNR and CDR2 FQNEAQ (reference sequence). V gave up 3 bases and J gave up 4 bases; unmatched junction bases: 9. CDR3: CASSFSGGEVYNEQFF. The CDR3 DNA reads as TGTGCCAGCAGCTTTAGTGGGGGGGAAGTTTACAATGAGCAGTTCTTC.

This sequence joins TRBV18 and TRBJ1-2; weak D call: TRBD1 (5 bases). This CDR3 is 17 amino acids long. Per germline, CDR1 KGHSH and CDR2 LQKENI. Trimming shortened V by 3 bases and J by 2 bases, and 19 bases separated the two germline ends. This chain's CDR3 is CASSPRTPGAGNYGYTF. CDR3 DNA sequence: TGTGCCAGCTCACCCCGCACTCCCGGGGCAGGGAACTATGGCTACACCTTC. The full variable domain, with the rest looked up from reference TRBV18 and TRBJ1-2, is NAGVMQNPRHLVRRRGQEARLRCSPMKGHSHVYWYRQLPEEGLKFMVYLQKENIIDESGMPKERFSAEFPKEGPSILRIQQVVRGDSAAYFCASSPRTPGAGNYGYTFGSGTRLTVV.

This clone was counted once. The chain recombines TRBV6-2 or TRBV6-3 with TRBJ1-5; D is undetermined. Trimming shortened V by 5 bases and J by 6 bases, and 14 bases separated the two germline ends. Per the germline V gene, CDR1 is MNHEY and CDR2 is SVGEGT. The CDR3 loop spans 14 amino acids. The CDR3 loop is CASSLPTEGQPQHF. The CDR3 bases are TGTGCCAGCAGTCTCCCCACGGAAGGTCAGCCCCAGCATTTT.

The chain carries TRBV12-3 or TRBV12-4 and TRBJ2-7; either TRBD1 or TRBD2 may fit D (5 bases each). Trimming took off 3 bases at V and 5 bases at J, with 11 bases between the two ends. This CDR3 has 13 residues. CDR3 in amino acids: CASSLAGTHEQYF. The DNA for the CDR3 is TGTGCCAGCAGTTTGGCAGGGACCCACGAGCAGTACTTC.